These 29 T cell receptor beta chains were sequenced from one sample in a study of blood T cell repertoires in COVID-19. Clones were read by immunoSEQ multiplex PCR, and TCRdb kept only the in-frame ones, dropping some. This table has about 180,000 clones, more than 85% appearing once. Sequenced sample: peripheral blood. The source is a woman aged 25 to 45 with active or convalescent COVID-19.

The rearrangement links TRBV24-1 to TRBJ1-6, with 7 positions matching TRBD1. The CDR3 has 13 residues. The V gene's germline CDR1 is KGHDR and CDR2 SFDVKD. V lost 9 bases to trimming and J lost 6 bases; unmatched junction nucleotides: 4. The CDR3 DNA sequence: TGTGCCACCCCCGGGACAGTTAATTCACCCCTCCACTTT. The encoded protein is CATPGTVNSPLHF.

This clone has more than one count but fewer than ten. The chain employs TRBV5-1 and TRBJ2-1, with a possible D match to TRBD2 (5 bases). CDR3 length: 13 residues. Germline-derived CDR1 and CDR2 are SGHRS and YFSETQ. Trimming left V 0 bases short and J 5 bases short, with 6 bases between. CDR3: CASSLAADNEQFF. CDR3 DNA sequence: TGCGCCAGCAGCTTGGCAGCGGACAATGAGCAGTTCTTC.

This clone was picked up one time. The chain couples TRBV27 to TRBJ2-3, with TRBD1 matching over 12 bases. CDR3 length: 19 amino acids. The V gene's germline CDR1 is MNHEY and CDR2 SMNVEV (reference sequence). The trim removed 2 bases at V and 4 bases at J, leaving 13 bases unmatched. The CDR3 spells CASSLPGGTGGLGPDTQYF. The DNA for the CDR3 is TGTGCCAGCAGTTTACCGGGGGGGACAGGGGGCCTGGGACCAGATACGCAGTATTTT.

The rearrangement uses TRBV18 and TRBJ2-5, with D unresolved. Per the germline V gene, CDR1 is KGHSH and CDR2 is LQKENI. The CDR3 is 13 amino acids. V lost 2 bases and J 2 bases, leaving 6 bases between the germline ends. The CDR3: CASSPSEQETQYF. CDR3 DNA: TGTGCCAGCTCACCATCTGAGCAAGAGACCCAGTACTTC. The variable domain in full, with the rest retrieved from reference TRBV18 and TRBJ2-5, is NAGVMQNPRHLVRRRGQEARLRCSPMKGHSHVYWYRQLPEEGLKFMVYLQKENIIDESGMPKERFSAEFPKEGPSILRIQQVVRGDSAAYFCASSPSEQETQYFGPGTRLLVL.

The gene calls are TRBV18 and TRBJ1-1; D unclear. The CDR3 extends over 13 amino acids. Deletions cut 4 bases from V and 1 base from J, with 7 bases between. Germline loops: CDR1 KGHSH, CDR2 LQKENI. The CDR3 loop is CASSRAENTEAFF. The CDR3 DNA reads TGTGCCAGCTCACGGGCTGAGAACACTGAAGCTTTCTTT.

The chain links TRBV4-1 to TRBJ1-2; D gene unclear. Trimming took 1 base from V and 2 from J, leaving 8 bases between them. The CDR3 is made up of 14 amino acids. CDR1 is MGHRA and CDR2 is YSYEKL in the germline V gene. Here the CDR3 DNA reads TGCGCCAGCAGCCAAGTAAGCTTAAACTATGGCTACACCTTC. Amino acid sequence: CASSQVSLNYGYTF.

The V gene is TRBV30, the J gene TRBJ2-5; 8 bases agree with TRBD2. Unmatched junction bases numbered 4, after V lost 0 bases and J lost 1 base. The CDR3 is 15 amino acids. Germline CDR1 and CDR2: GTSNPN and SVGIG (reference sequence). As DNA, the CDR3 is TGTGCCTGGAGTGTGGGCGGGGGGCCCCAAGAGACCCAGTACTTC. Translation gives CAWSVGGGPQETQYF.

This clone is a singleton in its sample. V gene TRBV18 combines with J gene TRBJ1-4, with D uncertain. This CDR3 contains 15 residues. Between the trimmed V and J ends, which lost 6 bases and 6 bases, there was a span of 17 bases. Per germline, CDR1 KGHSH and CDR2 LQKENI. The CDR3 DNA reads TGTGCCAGCTCTCGGAGCCGGGGTCGGGATGAAAAACTGTTTTTT. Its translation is CASSRSRGRDEKLFF.

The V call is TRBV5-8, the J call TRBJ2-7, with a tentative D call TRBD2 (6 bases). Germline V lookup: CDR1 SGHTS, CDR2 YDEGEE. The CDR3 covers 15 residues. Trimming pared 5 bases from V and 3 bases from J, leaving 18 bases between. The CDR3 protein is CASSTETGLLYEQYF. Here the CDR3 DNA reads TGTGCCAGCAGTACTGAGACGGGACTTCTCTACGAGCAGTACTTC.

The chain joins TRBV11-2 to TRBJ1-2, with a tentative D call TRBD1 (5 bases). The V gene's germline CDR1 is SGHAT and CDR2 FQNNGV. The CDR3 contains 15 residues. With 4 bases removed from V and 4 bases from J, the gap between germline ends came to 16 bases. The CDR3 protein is CASSSGRARSYGYTF. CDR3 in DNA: TGTGCCAGCAGCTCAGGCAGGGCAAGGTCCTATGGCTACACCTTC. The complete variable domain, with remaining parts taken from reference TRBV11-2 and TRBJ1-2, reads EAGVAQSPRYKIIEKRQSVAFWCNPISGHATLYWYQQILGQGPKLLIQFQNNGVVDDSQLPKDRFSAERLKGVDSTLKIQPAKLEDSAVYLCASSSGRARSYGYTFGSGTRLTVV.

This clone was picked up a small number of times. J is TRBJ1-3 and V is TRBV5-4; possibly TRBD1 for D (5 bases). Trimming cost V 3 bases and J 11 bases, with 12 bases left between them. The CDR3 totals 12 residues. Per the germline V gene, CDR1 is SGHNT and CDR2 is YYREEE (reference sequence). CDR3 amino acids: CASSYPGMAIYF. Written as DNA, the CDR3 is TGTGCCAGCAGCTACCCAGGGATGGCCATATATTTT.

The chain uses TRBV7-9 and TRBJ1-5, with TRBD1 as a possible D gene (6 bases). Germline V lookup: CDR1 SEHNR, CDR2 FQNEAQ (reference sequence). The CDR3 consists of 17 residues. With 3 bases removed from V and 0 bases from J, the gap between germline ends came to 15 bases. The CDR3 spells CASSFTGIIYSNQPQHF. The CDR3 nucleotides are TGTGCCAGCAGCTTCACAGGGATCATTTATAGCAATCAGCCCCAGCATTTT.

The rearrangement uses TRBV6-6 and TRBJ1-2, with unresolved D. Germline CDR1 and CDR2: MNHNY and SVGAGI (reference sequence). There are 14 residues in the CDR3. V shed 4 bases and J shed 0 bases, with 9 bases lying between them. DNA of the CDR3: TGTGCCAGCAGTTTCGGGAAAACTAACTATGGCTACACCTTC. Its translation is CASSFGKTNYGYTF.

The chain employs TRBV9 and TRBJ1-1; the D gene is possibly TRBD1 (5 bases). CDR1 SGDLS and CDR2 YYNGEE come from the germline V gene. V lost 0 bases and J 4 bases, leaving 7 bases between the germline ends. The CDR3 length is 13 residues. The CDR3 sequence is CASSVDRPTEAFF. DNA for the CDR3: TGTGCCAGCAGCGTAGACAGGCCCACTGAAGCTTTCTTT.

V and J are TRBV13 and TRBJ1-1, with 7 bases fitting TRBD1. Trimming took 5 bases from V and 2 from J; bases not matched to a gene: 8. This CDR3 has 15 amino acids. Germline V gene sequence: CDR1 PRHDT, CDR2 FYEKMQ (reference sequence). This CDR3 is CASSTQTGFNTEAFF. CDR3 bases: TGTGCCAGCAGCACCCAGACAGGGTTTAACACTGAAGCTTTCTTT.

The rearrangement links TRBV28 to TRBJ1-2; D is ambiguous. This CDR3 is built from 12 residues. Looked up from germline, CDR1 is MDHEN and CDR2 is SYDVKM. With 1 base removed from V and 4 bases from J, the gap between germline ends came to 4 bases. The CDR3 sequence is CASSLYFYGYTF. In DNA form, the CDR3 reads TGTGCCAGCAGTTTATACTTCTATGGCTACACCTTC.

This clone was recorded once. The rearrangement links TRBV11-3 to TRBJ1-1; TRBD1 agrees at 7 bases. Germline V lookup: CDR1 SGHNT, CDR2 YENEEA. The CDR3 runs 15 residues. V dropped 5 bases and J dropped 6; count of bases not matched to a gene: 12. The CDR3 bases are TGTGCCAGCAGCCCAGGGGGTGGCGCGGGACCTGAAGCTTTCTTT. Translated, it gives CASSPGGGAGPEAFF.

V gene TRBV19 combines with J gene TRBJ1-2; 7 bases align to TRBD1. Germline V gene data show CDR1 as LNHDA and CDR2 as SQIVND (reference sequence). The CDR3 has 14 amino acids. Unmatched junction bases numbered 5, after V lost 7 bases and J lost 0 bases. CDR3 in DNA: TGTGCCAGTAACATACAGGGGACTAACTATGGCTACACCTTC. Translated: CASNIQGTNYGYTF. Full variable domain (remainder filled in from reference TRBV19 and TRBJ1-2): DGGITQSPKYLFRKEGQNVTLSCEQNLNHDAMYWYRQDPGQGLRLIYYSQIVNDFQKGDIAEGYSVSREKKESFPLTVTSAQKNPTAFYLCASNIQGTNYGYTFGSGTRLTVV.

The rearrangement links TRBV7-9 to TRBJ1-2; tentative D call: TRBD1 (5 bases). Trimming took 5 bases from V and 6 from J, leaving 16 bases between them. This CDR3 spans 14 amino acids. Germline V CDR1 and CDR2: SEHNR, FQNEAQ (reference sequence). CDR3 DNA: TGTGCCAGCAGCCACGGGGGGGATTTGAATGGCTACACCTTC. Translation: CASSHGGDLNGYTF.

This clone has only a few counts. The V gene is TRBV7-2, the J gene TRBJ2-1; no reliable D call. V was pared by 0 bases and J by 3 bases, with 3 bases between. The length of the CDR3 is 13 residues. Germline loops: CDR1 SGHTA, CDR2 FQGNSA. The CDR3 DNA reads TGTGCCAGCAGCTTAGCCCGCTACAATGAGCAGTTCTTC. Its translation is CASSLARYNEQFF.

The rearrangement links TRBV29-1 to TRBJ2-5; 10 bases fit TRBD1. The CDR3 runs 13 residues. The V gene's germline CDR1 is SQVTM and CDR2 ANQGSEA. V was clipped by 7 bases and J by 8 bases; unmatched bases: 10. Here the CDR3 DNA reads TGCAGCGCGGACTTTGGACAGGGGGTTACCCAGTACTTC. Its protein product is CSADFGQGVTQYF.

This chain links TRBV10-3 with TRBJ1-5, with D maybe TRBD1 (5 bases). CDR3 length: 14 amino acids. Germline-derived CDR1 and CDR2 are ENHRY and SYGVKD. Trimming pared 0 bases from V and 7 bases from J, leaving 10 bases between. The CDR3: CAISESGAGQPQHF. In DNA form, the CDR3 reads TGTGCCATCAGTGAGTCTGGGGCGGGGCAGCCCCAGCATTTT.

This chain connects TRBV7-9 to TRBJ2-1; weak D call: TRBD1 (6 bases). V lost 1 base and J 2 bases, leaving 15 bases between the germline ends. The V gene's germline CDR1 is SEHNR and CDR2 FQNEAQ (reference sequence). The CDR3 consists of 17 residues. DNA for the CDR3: TGTGCCAGCAGCTTAGACGGGCCCAGGGGAGCCTACAATGAGCAGTTCTTC. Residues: CASSLDGPRGAYNEQFF.

This CDR3 is CASSVGGGNQPQHF. In DNA, the CDR3 is TGTGCCAGCAGCGTAGGGGGCGGCAATCAGCCCCAGCATTTT. V is TRBV9 and J is TRBJ1-5; TRBD1 might be the D (5 bases). The CDR3 is 14 amino acids. Germline values: CDR1 SGDLS, CDR2 YYNGEE. Trimming took off 0 bases at V and 2 bases at J, with 6 bases between the two ends.

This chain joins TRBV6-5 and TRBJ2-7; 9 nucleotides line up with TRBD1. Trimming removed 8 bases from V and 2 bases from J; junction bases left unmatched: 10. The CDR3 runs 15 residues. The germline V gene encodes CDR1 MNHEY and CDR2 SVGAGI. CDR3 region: CASQFGTGQTYEQYF. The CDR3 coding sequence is TGTGCCAGCCAATTTGGGACAGGGCAAACCTACGAGCAGTACTTC.

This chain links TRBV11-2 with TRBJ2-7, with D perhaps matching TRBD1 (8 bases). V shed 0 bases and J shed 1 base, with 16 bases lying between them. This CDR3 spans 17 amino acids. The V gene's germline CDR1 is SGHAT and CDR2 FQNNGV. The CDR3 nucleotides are TGTGCCAGCAGCTTAGACCCAGGGGGCGGGAGTTCCTACGAGCAGTACTTC. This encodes CASSLDPGGGSSYEQYF.

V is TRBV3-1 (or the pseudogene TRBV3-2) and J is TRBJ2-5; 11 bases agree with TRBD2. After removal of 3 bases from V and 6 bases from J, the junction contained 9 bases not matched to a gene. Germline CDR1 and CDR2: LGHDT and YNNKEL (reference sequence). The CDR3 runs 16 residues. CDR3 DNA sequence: TGTGCCAGCAGCCAGAACCCTAGCGGGGGGCACCAGACCCAGTACTTC. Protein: CASSQNPSGGHQTQYF.

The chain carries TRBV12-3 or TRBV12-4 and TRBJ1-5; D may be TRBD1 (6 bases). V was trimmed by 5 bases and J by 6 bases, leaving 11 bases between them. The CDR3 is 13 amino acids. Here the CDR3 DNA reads TGTGCCAGCAGTCCCAGGGGATCTCAGCCCCAGCATTTT. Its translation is CASSPRGSQPQHF.

The CDR3 reads CASRDRATNEKLFF. For the CDR3, the DNA is TGCGCCAGCCGGGACAGGGCAACTAATGAAAAACTGTTTTTT. The chain joins TRBV5-1 to TRBJ1-4; 9 positions match TRBD1. The germline V gene has CDR1 SGHRS and CDR2 YFSETQ. J lost 0 bases, V lost 7 bases, and 1 base had no gene match. The CDR3 has 14 residues.